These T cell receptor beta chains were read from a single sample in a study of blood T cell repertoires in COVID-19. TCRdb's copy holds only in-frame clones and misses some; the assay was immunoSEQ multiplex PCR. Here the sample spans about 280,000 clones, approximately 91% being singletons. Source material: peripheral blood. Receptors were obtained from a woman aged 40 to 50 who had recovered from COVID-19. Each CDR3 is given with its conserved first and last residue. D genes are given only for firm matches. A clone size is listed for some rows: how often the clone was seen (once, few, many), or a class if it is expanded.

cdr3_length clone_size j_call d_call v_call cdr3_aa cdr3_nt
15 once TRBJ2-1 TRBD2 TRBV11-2 CASSLDRGAYNEQFF TGTGCCAGCAGCTTAGATCGGGGGGCCTACAATGAGCAGTTCTTC
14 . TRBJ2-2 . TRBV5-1 CASKIGVNTGELFF TGCGCCAGCAAGATAGGGGTGAACACCGGGGAGCTGTTTTTT
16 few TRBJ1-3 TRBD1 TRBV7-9 CASSLVAGGSGNTIYF TGTGCCAGCAGCTTAGTGGCAGGGGGCTCTGGAAACACCATATATTTT
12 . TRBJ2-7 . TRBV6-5 CAGSSDPYEQYF TGTGCCGGCTCTAGCGATCCCTACGAGCAGTACTTC
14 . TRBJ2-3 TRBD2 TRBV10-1 CASSAGGPADTQYF TGCGCCAGCTCGGCGGGAGGGCCCGCAGATACGCAGTATTTT
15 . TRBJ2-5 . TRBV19 CASSGPRATQETQYF TGTGCCAGTAGTGGCCCTAGAGCTACCCAAGAGACCCAGTACTTC
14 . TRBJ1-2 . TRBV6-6 CASSYSGQEYGYTF TGTGCCAGCAGTTACTCGGGGCAGGAGTATGGCTACACCTTC
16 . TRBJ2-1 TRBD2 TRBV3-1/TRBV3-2 CASSQDGASGRAEQFF TGTGCCAGCAGCCAAGATGGGGCTAGCGGGAGGGCCGAGCAGTTCTTC
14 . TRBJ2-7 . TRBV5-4 CASSFGQREAEQYF TGTGCCAGCAGCTTCGGTCAGAGGGAAGCCGAGCAGTACTTC
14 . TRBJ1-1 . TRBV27 CASTITGGATEAFF TGTGCCAGCACCATCACGGGGGGGGCCACTGAAGCTTTCTTT
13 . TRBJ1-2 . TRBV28 CASSPPDRRGYTF TGTGCCAGCAGCCCCCCGGACAGACGCGGCTACACCTTC
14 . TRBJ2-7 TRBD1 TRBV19 CASRVQGASYEQYF TGTGCCAGTAGGGTCCAGGGGGCTTCCTACGAGCAGTACTTC
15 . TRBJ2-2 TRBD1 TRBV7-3 CASSPTGGDTGELFF TGTGCCAGCAGCCCCACAGGGGGTGACACCGGGGAGCTGTTTTTT
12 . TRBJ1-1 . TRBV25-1 CASSVGRGDAFF TGTGCCAGCAGTGTTGGGAGGGGGGACGCTTTCTTT
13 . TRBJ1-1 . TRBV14 CASSPTGSAEAFF TGTGCCAGCAGCCCTACAGGGTCCGCTGAAGCTTTCTTT
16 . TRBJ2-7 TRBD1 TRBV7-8 CASSLRGGQGPAEQYF TGTGCCAGCAGCTTGCGCGGGGGACAGGGGCCCGCGGAGCAGTACTTC
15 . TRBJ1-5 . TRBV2 CASSEGAVSNQPQHF TGTGCCAGCAGTGAAGGGGCAGTCAGCAATCAGCCCCAGCATTTT
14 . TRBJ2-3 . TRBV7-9 CASSLDYSTDTQYF TGTGCCAGCAGCCTGGACTATTCCACAGATACGCAGTATTTT
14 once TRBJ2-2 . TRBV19 CASRTGTSTGELFF TGTGCCAGCCGTACGGGGACTTCTACCGGGGAGCTGTTTTTT
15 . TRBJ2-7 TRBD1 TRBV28 CASSNQDRVIDEQYF TGTGCCAGCAGTAATCAGGACAGGGTGATAGACGAGCAGTACTTC
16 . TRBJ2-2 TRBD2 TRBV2 CASSVTSGGNTGELFF TGTGCCAGCAGCGTCACTAGCGGGGGGAACACCGGGGAGCTGTTTTTT
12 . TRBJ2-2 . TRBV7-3 CASSPYGGELFF TGTGCCAGCAGTCCCTACGGCGGGGAGCTGTTTTTT
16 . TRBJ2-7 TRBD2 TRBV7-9 CASSSRLATSSYEQYF TGTGCCAGCAGTTCGAGACTAGCTACAAGCTCCTACGAGCAGTACTTC
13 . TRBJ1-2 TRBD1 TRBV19 CASVPWGQSGYTF TGTGCCAGTGTACCCTGGGGACAGAGTGGCTACACCTTC
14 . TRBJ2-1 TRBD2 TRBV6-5 CASRLAGTYNEQFF TGTGCCAGCCGACTAGCGGGGACCTACAATGAGCAGTTCTTC
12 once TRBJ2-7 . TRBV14 CASSPRGYEQYF TGTGCCAGCAGCCCCCGGGGGTACGAGCAGTACTTC
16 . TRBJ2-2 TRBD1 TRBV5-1 CASSLGDRGHTGELFF TGCGCCAGCAGCTTGGGGGACAGGGGCCACACCGGGGAGCTGTTTTTT
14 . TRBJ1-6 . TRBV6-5 CASRETGHNSPLHF TGTGCCAGCAGGGAGACAGGTCATAATTCACCCCTCCACTTT
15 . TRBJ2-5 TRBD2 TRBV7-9 CASSLPLAVKETQYF TGTGCCAGCAGTCTACCACTAGCGGTCAAAGAGACCCAGTACTTC
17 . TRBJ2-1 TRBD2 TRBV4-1 CASSQGTSGSVDNEQFF TGCGCCAGCAGCCAAGGGACTAGCGGGAGTGTCGACAATGAGCAGTTCTTC
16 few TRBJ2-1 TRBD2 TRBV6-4 CASSSTSAGGLDEQFF TGTGCCAGCAGTTCCACGTCAGCGGGAGGTCTGGATGAGCAGTTCTTC
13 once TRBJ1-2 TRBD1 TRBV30 CAWRPGQGFGYTF TGTGCCTGGAGGCCAGGACAGGGGTTTGGCTACACCTTC
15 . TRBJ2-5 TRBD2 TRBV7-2 CASSLNPGREETQYF TGTGCCAGCAGCCTCAACCCCGGGAGGGAAGAGACCCAGTACTTC
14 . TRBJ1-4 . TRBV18 CASSQGQPNEKLFF TGTGCCAGCTCACAAGGACAGCCTAATGAAAAACTGTTTTTT
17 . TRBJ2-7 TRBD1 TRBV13 CASSSEPTGTGIRRQYF TGTGCCAGCAGCTCCGAACCGACCGGGACAGGGATCCGCCGGCAGTACTTC
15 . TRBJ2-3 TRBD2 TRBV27 CASRLTSGNTDTQYF TGTGCCAGCAGGCTGACTAGCGGGAACACAGATACGCAGTATTTT
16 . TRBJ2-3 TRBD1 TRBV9 CASSATGTGMTDTQYF TGTGCCAGCAGCGCGACCGGGACAGGGATGACAGATACGCAGTATTTT
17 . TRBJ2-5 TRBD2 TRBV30 CAWSSGASGSLQETQYF TGTGCCTGGAGCTCGGGGGCTAGCGGGAGCCTCCAAGAGACCCAGTACTTC
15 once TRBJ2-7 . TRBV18 CASSPFTGNSYEQYF TGTGCCAGCTCACCATTTACAGGGAACTCCTACGAGCAGTACTTC
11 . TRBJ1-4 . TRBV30 CAWSVAEKLFF TGTGCCTGGAGTGTAGCTGAAAAACTGTTTTTT
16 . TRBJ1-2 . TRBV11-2 CASSPPWEGGSYGYTF TGTGCCAGCAGCCCCCCGTGGGAGGGAGGCAGCTATGGCTACACCTTC
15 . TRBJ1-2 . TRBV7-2 CASSGPGLRHYGYTF TGTGCCAGCAGCGGTCCGGGTCTTAGACACTATGGCTACACCTTC
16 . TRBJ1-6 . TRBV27 CASSFFAGVSNSPLHF TGTGCCAGCAGTTTCTTCGCAGGGGTTTCGAATTCACCCCTCCACTTT
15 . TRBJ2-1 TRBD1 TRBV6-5 CASSRDRGNYNEQFF TGTGCCAGCAGTCGAGACAGGGGAAACTACAATGAGCAGTTCTTC
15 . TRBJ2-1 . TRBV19 CASSIGREKGNEQFF TGTGCCAGTAGTATTGGCCGGGAGAAGGGCAATGAGCAGTTCTTC